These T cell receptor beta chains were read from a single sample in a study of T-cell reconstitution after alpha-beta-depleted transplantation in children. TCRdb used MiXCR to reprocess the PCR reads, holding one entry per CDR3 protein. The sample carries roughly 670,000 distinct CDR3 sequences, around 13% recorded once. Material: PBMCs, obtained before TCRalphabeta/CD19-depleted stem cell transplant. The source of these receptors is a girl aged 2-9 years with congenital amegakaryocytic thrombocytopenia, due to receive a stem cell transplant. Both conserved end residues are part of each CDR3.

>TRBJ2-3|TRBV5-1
CASSRILDRTDTQYF
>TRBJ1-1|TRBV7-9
CASSTTQGRGFPEAFF
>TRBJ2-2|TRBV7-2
CASSLVPLAGGSGELFF
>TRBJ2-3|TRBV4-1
CASRLDSADTQYF
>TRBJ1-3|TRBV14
CASSQAGVGNTIYF
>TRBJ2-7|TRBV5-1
CASSLAASGSILFHEQYF
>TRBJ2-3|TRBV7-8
CASSLRGWYDSTDTQYF
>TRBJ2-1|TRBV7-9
CASGPGSIF
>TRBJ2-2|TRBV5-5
CASSNIAGGAGELFF
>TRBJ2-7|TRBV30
CAWKLTGGAYEQYF
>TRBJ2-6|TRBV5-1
CASSLVPGLVSSGANVLTF
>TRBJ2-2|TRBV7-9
CASSSTWTQGPGELFF
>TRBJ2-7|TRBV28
CASSLSGQGIYEQYF
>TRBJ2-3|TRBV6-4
CASSVSVAESTDTQYF
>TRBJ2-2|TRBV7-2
CASTLFGAGPTGELFF
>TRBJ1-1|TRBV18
CASSPQVVSEAFF
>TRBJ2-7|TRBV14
CASSQDLSGTYEQYF
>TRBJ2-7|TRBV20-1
CSARIAGANSYEQYF
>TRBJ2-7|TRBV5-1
CASSLAGAAIPYEQYF
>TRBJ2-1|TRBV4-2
CASSQEVPQKFF
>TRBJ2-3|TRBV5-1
CASSPGLAGAIWTDTQYF
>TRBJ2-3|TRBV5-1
CASSLDRSLTDTQYF
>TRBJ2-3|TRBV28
CASSYITGGSADTQYF
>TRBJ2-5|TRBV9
CASSLGGAQETQYF
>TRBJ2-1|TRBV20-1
CSATITGITRGEQFF
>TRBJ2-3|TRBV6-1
CASSPDSPAKDTQYF
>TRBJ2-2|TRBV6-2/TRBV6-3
CASSYLPLRSGLAPNTGELFF
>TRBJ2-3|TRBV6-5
CASSSPETDTQYF
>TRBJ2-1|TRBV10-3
CAISEAPRGAVNEQFF
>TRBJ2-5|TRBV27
CASSFVLSETQYF
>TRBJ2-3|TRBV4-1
CASSQEPQVQGMEHTDTQYF
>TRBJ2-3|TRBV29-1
CSVWREADTQYF
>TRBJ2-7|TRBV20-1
CSARVSRLAGGLEQYF
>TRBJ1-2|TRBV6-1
CASSRGQGGDGYTF
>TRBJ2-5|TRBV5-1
CASSPYARLEETQYF
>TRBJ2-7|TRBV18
CASSPGDEQYF
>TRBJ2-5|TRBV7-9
CASSWTLVETQYF
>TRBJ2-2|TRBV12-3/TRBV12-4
CASRQGANTGELFF
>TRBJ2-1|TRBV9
CASSVGIRLAGWDEQFF
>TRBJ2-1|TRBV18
CASSERTNEQFF
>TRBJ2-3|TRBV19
CATERGGSTDTQYF
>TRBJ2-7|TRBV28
CATGTTFREQYF
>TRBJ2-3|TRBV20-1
CSARLAGARSSTDTQYF
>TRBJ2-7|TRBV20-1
CSAIGASTLYEQYF
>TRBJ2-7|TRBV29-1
CSVEWYGNYEQYF
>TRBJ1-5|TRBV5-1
CASSPGQFSNQPQHF
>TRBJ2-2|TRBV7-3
CASSLIPNTGELFF
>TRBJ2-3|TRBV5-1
CASSLAEAQYF
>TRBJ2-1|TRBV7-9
CASRSVYEQFF
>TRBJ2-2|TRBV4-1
CASSQEGSGAGELFF